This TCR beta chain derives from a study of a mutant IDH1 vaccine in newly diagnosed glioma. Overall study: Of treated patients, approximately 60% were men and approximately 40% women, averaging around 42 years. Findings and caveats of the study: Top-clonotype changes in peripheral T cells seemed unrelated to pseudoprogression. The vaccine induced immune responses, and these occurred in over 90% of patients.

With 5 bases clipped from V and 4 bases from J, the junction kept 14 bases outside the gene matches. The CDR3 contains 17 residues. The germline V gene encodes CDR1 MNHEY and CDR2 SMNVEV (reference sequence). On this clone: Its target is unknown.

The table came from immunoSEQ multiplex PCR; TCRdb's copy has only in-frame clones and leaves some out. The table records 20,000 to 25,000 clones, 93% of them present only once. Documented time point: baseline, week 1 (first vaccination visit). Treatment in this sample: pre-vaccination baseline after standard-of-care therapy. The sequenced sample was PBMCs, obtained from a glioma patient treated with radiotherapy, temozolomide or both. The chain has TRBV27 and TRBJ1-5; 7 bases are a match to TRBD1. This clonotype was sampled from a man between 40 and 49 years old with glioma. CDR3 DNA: TGTGCCAGCAGTCCACTCGGGGCGGGACAGTTTAATCAGCCCCAGCATTTT. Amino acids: CASSPLGAGQFNQPQHF.